One sample yielded the 28 T cell receptor beta chains listed below, sequenced in a study of post-analysis software for immune sequencing data. Study-level results: The five TRBV segments detected at higher frequency in patients than in controls included TRBV5-6, TRBV5-1 and TRBV20-1.

Their antigens are not known. Included in the TCR beta cDNA libraries were unique molecular identifiers. TCRdb analysed the PCR reads with MiXCR anew, one entry per CDR3 protein. The sample has some 890,000 distinct CDR3 sequences; 53% are singletons. Sample: blood. The receptors originated from a girl aged 10 to 17 with multiple sclerosis.

This clonotype was found a few times. The J gene is TRBJ2-1, the V gene TRBV7-3; TRBD2 matches 10 bases. Unmatched junction bases numbered 13, after V lost 8 bases and J lost 12 bases. The germline V gene has CDR1 SGHTA and CDR2 FQGTGA. The CDR3 runs 14 residues. CDR3 in DNA: TGTGCCAGCCGAGAGACGGCTAGCGGGAGCAGGCAGTTCTTC. It specifies CASRETASGSRQFF.

This chain links TRBV7-2 with TRBJ2-3; 7 bases are shared with TRBD2. Per germline, CDR1 SGHTA and CDR2 FQGNSA. V lost 10 bases to trimming and J lost 2 bases; unmatched junction nucleotides: 6. This CDR3 has 13 residues. For the CDR3, the DNA is TGTGCCACCGCGGGGGACCACACAGATACGCAGTATTTT. This translates into CATAGDHTDTQYF.

This clonotype has only one observation. The junction differs from germline at one of its ends, possibly a read error. The gene calls are TRBV7-6 and TRBJ1-1; unclear D gene. Germline assignment: CDR1 SGHVS and CDR2 FNYEAQ. CDR3 length: 15 residues. For the CDR3, the DNA is TGTGTCAGCAGCTTAGAGGCCGATTTGAACACTGAAGCTTTCTTT. Translation gives CVSSLEADLNTEAFF.

This clonotype appeared once. The gene calls are TRBV12-3 or TRBV12-4 and TRBJ2-5, with a weak D call TRBD1 (5 bases). Deletions cut 9 bases from V and 1 base from J, with 18 bases between. This CDR3 is built from 15 residues. The CDR3 loop is CASSDRGRGQETQYF. The CDR3 coding sequence is TGTGCCAGTAGTGATAGAGGAAGGGGCCAAGAGACCCAGTACTTC.

J is TRBJ1-2 and V is TRBV7-9, with a possible D match to TRBD1 (6 bases). Germline CDR1 reads SEHNR; CDR2 reads FQNEAQ (reference sequence). The CDR3 covers 16 residues. Trimming left V 1 base short and J 1 base short, with 13 bases between. The CDR3 nucleotides read TGTGCCAGCAGCTTAGGCGGGACACAGAATAACTATGGCTACACCTTC. Translating it yields CASSLGGTQNNYGYTF.

CDR3 DNA sequence: TGCAGCGTTGAGGAACAGGGTGGCTACACCTTC. Its protein product is CSVEEQGGYTF. The rearrangement joins TRBV29-1 to TRBJ1-2; D might be TRBD1 (6 bases). V was cut by 3 bases and J by 7 bases, with 9 bases left in between. Germline CDR1 is SQVTM and CDR2 is ANQGSEA. CDR3 length: 11 residues.

A note on this clonotype: This may be a read error: a much more frequent sequence differs by one nucleotide. The chain employs TRBV12-3 or TRBV12-4 and TRBJ2-3; D is unresolved. This CDR3 spans 13 amino acids. The DNA of the CDR3 is TGTGCCAGCAGTTCAGCCCGCACAGATACGGAGTATTTT. This codes for CASSSARTDTEYF.

The genes are TRBV7-8 and TRBJ2-1; 9 bases agree with TRBD2. V gave up 0 bases and J gave up 6 bases; unmatched junction bases: 18. The CDR3 runs to 20 residues. The V gene's germline CDR1 is SGHVS and CDR2 FQNEAQ. The chain's CDR3 is CASSLAVGGSKAGGLNEQFF. The CDR3 DNA is TGTGCCAGCAGCTTAGCGGTGGGGGGTAGCAAAGCGGGGGGCCTCAATGAGCAGTTCTTC. Drawing the rest from reference TRBV7-8 and TRBJ2-1, the complete variable domain is GAGVSQSPRYKVAKRGQDVALRCDPISGHVSLFWYQQALGQGPEFLTYFQNEAQLDKSGLPSDRFFAERPEGSVSTLKIQRTQQEDSAVYLCASSLAVGGSKAGGLNEQFFGPGTRLTVL.

This clonotype came up a few times. The V and J genes are TRBV25-1 and TRBJ2-3; D is perhaps TRBD2 (6 bases). The V end lost 2 bases, the J end lost 3 bases, and 15 bases lay between the germline ends. In germline, CDR1 is MGHDK, CDR2 SYGVNS. The length of the CDR3 is 16 residues. CDR3 amino acids: CASSEEDAGRTDTQYF. In nucleotides, the CDR3 is TGTGCCAGCAGTGAAGAGGACGCAGGGAGGACAGATACGCAGTATTTT.

This clonotype showed up just a few times. CDR3 nucleotides: TGTGCCAGCAGCCCCCTTGGAGGTAGCGGGATTGGTGAGCAGTTCTTC. Protein product: CASSPLGGSGIGEQFF. J is TRBJ2-1 and V is TRBV7-2, with 8 bases that match TRBD2. The CDR3 totals 16 residues. Germline loops: CDR1 SGHTA, CDR2 FQGNSA. V shed 5 bases and J 9 bases; nucleotides not matched to a gene: 15.

The chain is built from TRBV5-1 and TRBJ2-3; 11 bases are shared with TRBD2. The germline CDR1 and CDR2 sequences are SGHRS and YFSETQ. The CDR3 spans 17 residues. Losses at the gene ends were 1 base for V and 2 bases for J; bases not matched to a gene: 6. The CDR3 nucleotides are TGCGCCAGCAGCTTGAGACTAGCGGGACCCCCCACAGATACGCAGTATTTT. This sequence encodes CASSLRLAGPPTDTQYF.

V is TRBV5-1 and J is TRBJ1-6; D is possibly TRBD1 (6 bases). This CDR3 spans 15 amino acids. The germline V gene encodes CDR1 SGHRS and CDR2 YFSETQ. The V and J ends lost 1 base and 7 bases respectively, with 12 bases between them. DNA of the CDR3: TGCGCCAGCAGCTTGATACTAGGGGGGAATTCACCCCTCCACTTT. It translates to CASSLILGGNSPLHF. The full variable domain, in which reference TRBV5-1 and TRBJ1-6 provide the parts outside the CDR3, is KAGVTQTPRYLIKTRGQQVTLSCSPISGHRSVSWYQQTPGQGLQFLFEYFSETQRNKGNFPGRFSGRQFSNSRSEMNVSTLELGDSALYLCASSLILGGNSPLHFGNGTRLTVT.

This clonotype was counted a few times. One junction end disagrees with the germline gene, perhaps due to a read error. The rearrangement joins TRBV6-5 to TRBJ2-3; 8 bases match TRBD1. The CDR3 has 19 residues. Germline CDR1 reads MNHEY; CDR2 reads SVGAGI. Written as DNA, the CDR3 is TGTGCCAGCAGTTACCAGGGACAGGTGGGAGGAAGAGGCACGGATACGCAGTATTTT. Translating gives CASSYQGQVGGRGTDTQYF.

This clonotype is a singleton in its sample. The chain couples TRBV20-1 to TRBJ2-3, with D tentatively TRBD1 (6 bases). V was shortened by 6 bases and J by 3 bases, with 16 bases between the two germline ends. The CDR3 extends over 14 amino acids. CDR1 and CDR2 (germline): DFQATT, SNEGSKA (reference sequence). CDR3 loop: CSAHRVIRTDTQYF. In DNA, the CDR3 is TGCAGTGCCCACAGGGTTATCAGGACAGATACGCAGTATTTT.

This chain links TRBV20-1 with TRBJ2-7; 9 nucleotides agree with TRBD1. Germline lookup yields CDR1 DFQATT and CDR2 SNEGSKA (reference sequence). With 1 base clipped from V and 3 bases from J, the junction kept 10 bases outside the gene matches. CDR3 length: 16 residues. The CDR3 here is CSARVTPGQGGYEQYF. CDR3 nucleotide sequence: TGCAGTGCTAGAGTTACCCCGGGACAGGGCGGCTACGAGCAGTACTTC.

A few counts support this clonotype. The chain employs TRBV12-3 or TRBV12-4 and TRBJ2-3, with D perhaps matching TRBD2 (5 bases). The CDR3 runs 15 residues. V was shortened by 7 bases and J by 0 bases, with 14 bases between the two germline ends. The CDR3 sequence is CASKFLSESTDTQYF. The CDR3 DNA reads as TGTGCCAGCAAGTTCCTTAGCGAGAGCACAGATACGCAGTATTTT.

The CDR3 reads CASSQAPVGANVLTF. For the CDR3, the DNA is TGCGCCAGCAGCCAAGCCCCAGTAGGGGCCAACGTCCTGACTTTC. The chain recombines TRBV4-1 with TRBJ2-6, with D unclear. The CDR3 consists of 15 residues. Germline lookup yields CDR1 MGHRA and CDR2 YSYEKL. Trimming stripped 1 base from V and 4 bases from J, with 8 bases between.

This clonotype is a singleton in its sample. The CDR3, as DNA: TGTGCCAGCAGCGTAGGGGACCGAAATTCACCCCTCCACTTT. Encoded protein: CASSVGDRNSPLHF. This chain links TRBV9 with TRBJ1-6, with D possibly being TRBD1 (5 bases). The CDR3 covers 14 residues. Trimming removed 0 bases from V and 7 bases from J, with 8 bases in between. The V gene's germline CDR1 is SGDLS and CDR2 YYNGEE.

This clonotype showed up just a few times. V is TRBV29-1 and J is TRBJ2-7; a possible D gene is TRBD2 (6 bases). The CDR3 has 13 amino acids. Trimming cost V 3 bases and J 4 bases, with 13 bases left between them. The germline V gene has CDR1 SQVTM and CDR2 ANQGSEA. CDR3 loop: CSVEAGPVYEQYF. Written as DNA, the CDR3 is TGCAGCGTTGAGGCGGGACCTGTGTACGAGCAGTACTTC.

This chain connects TRBV5-1 to TRBJ2-1, with a tentative D call TRBD2 (6 bases). Trimming pared 2 bases from V and 8 bases from J, leaving 17 bases between. Germline loops: CDR1 SGHRS, CDR2 YFSETQ. The CDR3 runs 15 residues. The chain's CDR3 is CASSFGGGRGDEQFF. The CDR3 nucleotides read TGCGCCAGCAGCTTTGGGGGAGGCCGGGGCGATGAGCAGTTCTTC.

The CDR3 loop reads CASSSGTSGMAKNIQYF. In nucleotides, the CDR3 is TGCGCCAGCAGCTCAGGGACTAGCGGGATGGCCAAAAACATTCAGTACTTC. The chain joins TRBV5-1 to TRBJ2-4; 13 bases are a match to TRBD2. The CDR3 is 17 residues long. Trimming removed 3 bases from V and 1 base from J; junction bases left unmatched: 4. Germline V lookup: CDR1 SGHRS, CDR2 YFSETQ.

The rearrangement uses TRBV6-4 and TRBJ2-1; no reliable D call. Trimming shortened V by 2 bases and J by 0 bases, and 5 bases separated the two germline ends. The CDR3 has 14 residues. Per the germline V gene, CDR1 is MRHNA and CDR2 is SNTAGT. The CDR3 nucleotides read TGTGCCAGCAGTGACGGTGGCTCCTACAATGAGCAGTTCTTC. Its protein is CASSDGGSYNEQFF.

The genes are TRBV12-3 or TRBV12-4 and TRBJ1-2, with 11 positions matching TRBD1. The trim removed 6 bases at V and 5 bases at J, leaving 17 bases unmatched. The CDR3 is 18 residues long. The CDR3 DNA reads TGTGCCAGCAGCTACCCGGCGGGACAGGGGGGGCTAATTTATGGCTACACCTTC. Translation gives CASSYPAGQGGLIYGYTF.

The V call is TRBV11-2, the J call TRBJ2-1, with D perhaps matching TRBD1 (6 bases). V was trimmed by 1 base and J by 12 bases, leaving 19 bases between them. The CDR3 loop spans 15 amino acids. Germline CDR1 is SGHAT and CDR2 is FQNNGV. DNA for the CDR3: TGTGCCAGCAGCTTAGCGAGGGACATTGGGAAGAGGCAGTTCTTC. Protein: CASSLARDIGKRQFF.

There are a few counts of this clonotype. CDR3 DNA sequence: TGTGCCAGCAGCCCTGGGCGGGAGGAGCACGAGCAGTACTTC. Its protein is CASSPGREEHEQYF. V usage is TRBV7-9 and J usage is TRBJ2-7; 8 positions match TRBD2. Trimming cost V 5 bases and J 5 bases; bases outside gene matches: 8. This CDR3 is built from 14 residues. In germline, CDR1 is SEHNR, CDR2 FQNEAQ (reference sequence). The whole variable domain, filled in from reference TRBV7-9 and TRBJ2-7, reads DTGVSQNPRHKITKRGQNVTFRCDPISEHNRLYWYRQTLGQGPEFLTYFQNEAQLEKSRLLSDRFSAERPKGSFSTLEIQRTEQGDSAMYLCASSPGREEHEQYFGPGTRLTVT.

The chain couples TRBV2 to TRBJ2-1; D is unclear. Germline CDR1 and CDR2: SNHLY and FYNNEI. V gave up 7 bases and J gave up 4 bases, with 11 bases separating them. There are 13 residues in the CDR3. This chain's CDR3 is CASTNDGYNEQFF. CDR3 coding DNA: TGTGCCAGCACCAATGACGGATACAATGAGCAGTTCTTC.

The chain has TRBV27 and TRBJ2-1; D is ambiguous. This CDR3 is 15 amino acids long. V was shortened by 2 bases and J by 4 bases, with 12 bases between the two germline ends. The germline CDR1 and CDR2 sequences are MNHEY and SMNVEV (reference sequence). CDR3 sequence: CASSLRTELYNEQFF. The CDR3 DNA follows: TGTGCCAGCAGTTTACGTACCGAGCTATACAATGAGCAGTTCTTC.

This clonotype was seen once. The chain links TRBV20-1 to TRBJ2-1, with 13 positions matching TRBD2. V lost 2 bases to trimming and J lost 6 bases; unmatched junction nucleotides: 7. Germline-derived CDR1 and CDR2 are DFQATT and SNEGSKA (reference sequence). The CDR3 contains 16 residues. CDR3 nucleotides: TGCAGTGCTAGATCAGGACTAGCGGGAGCCTTCAATGAGCAGTTCTTC. Residues: CSARSGLAGAFNEQFF.